The clone carrying this T cell receptor beta chain was seen a single time. The antigen is not known. TCRdb keeps only in-frame clones here, not all; method: immunoSEQ multiplex PCR. The sample contains roughly 48,000 clones, 88% of which appear only once. The CDR3 length is 13 residues. Trimming removed 2 bases at V and 3 bases at J, with 8 bases between. Germline V CDR1 and CDR2: SGHRS, YFSETQ. These data belong to a study of cytomegalovirus exposure and HLA in healthy donors. Overall study findings and caveats: The study designated over 150 TCR beta chains cytomegalovirus-associated.

The clonotype originates from a young woman in good health and CMV-seronegative. Specimen: PBMCs. The chain uses TRBV5-1 and TRBJ2-5; D not certain. CDR3 in amino acids: CASSLQWKETQYF. In nucleotides, the CDR3 is TGCGCCAGCAGCTTACAGTGGAAAGAGACCCAGTACTTC.